A single T cell receptor (beta chain) is shown here with its context. Its antigen is not yet known. No much larger clone exists at a distance of one base, and base qualities are not known. In total, 600 or so healthy bone marrow donors made up the cohort. At the time of sampling, all cohort members were nominally healthy, though unrecorded immune exposures were likely present. The donor tested CMV seronegative, placing the donor among the 300 to 450 seronegative members of the cohort. A peripheral blood sample was collected from each donor, and TCR beta sequencing was performed on peripheral blood mononuclear cells. The Qiagen DNeasy Blood Extraction Kit was used to extract genomic DNA from the blood cell samples. These data come from a study of cytomegalovirus exposure and HLA in healthy donors (dated by TCRdb to 2016 to 2017). In the study overall: An earlier analysis of roughly 570 of the donors reported about 300 Gb of sequence data and around 110 million unique TCR beta sequences obtained from roughly 180 million T cells. High-throughput TCR immunosequencing, statistical association of individual TCRs with disease status, and machine learning were combined to predict cytomegalovirus infection status. On average, approximately 250,000 unique TCR beta nucleotide sequences were sequenced per donor among about 400 genotyped donors of the cohort, with roughly 18% of those sequences being non-productive. Of the 350 to 450 genotyped donors, 65% to 90% were placed in the genetic ancestry cluster associated with self-reported Caucasian donors. A later genetic analysis took genome-wide SNP genotypes for about 65% of the roughly 670 donors and used that subset as a discovery cohort. The T cell repertoires of 666 subjects were profiled by immunosequencing and related to cytomegalovirus serostatus. The number of donors typed differed by locus, with roughly 620-630 for A, B, C, DRB1 and DQB1, over 500 for DQA1, 600 to 610 for DPA1, and some 440 for DPB1. An earlier analysis of approximately 580 of the donors used high-throughput TCR beta sequencing to judge whether each TCR beta V gene segment behaved as functional or pseudogenic. Alongside the repertoire data, information on donor age, sex, ethnicity and CMV serostatus was compiled. Every repertoire in the discovery cohort had been generated on one and the same sequencing platform. A later analysis re-examined previously published TCR beta repertoires from just over 650 donors and added high-resolution HLA genotyping to investigate patterns of TCR occurrence. About 280 gigabases of sequencing data and around 80 million unique TCR sequences made up an early release that covered about 640 HLA-typed donors. Four to six DR-DQ haplotypes were handled as single units for association and clustering, since linkage in the cohort was strong. In the later analysis, no new phenotypic data were used to find candidate immune exposures; instead, reliance was placed on TCR beta sequences and their occurrence across donors. In addition to the first cohort of roughly 700 subjects, a separate validation cohort of 120 different subjects was used. Class I and class II HLA loci were covered by the typing at four-digit resolution. The study was designed to test whether signatures of past pathogen exposure could be identified by cataloging public T cell receptors.

Libraries were made using the immunoSEQ multiplex PCR assay. A mixture of 60 forward primers for TCR Vbeta segments and 13 reverse primers for TCR Jbeta segments was used in the multiplex PCR. A multiplex PCR assay on genomic DNA amplified the CDR3 region of rearranged TCR beta genes. Amplified TCR beta libraries were sequenced as 87-base-pair reads on the Illumina HiSeq System. The published analysis was carried out like this. A later analysis tallied approximately 87 million unique TCR beta chains across the 666 repertoires, and approximately 9.9 million of those chains were shared by two or more donors. Raw reads were error-corrected and collapsed into unique sequences with a nearest-neighbor algorithm that merged closely related sequences to remove PCR and sequencing errors. CDR3 sequences were aligned to IMGT reference sequences to assign V, D and J gene segments. Each retained sequence needed at least a six-nucleotide match to both a V gene segment and a J gene segment. Rearrangements were called productive when the CDR3 lacked stop codons and stayed in frame with V and J; all others were non-productive. Following IMGT convention, CDR3 was defined as the stretch from the second conserved V-encoded cysteine up to the conserved J-encoded phenylalanine. In an earlier analysis of 500 to 650 of the donors, sequences lacking an unambiguous match to a single V gene segment were excluded. An earlier analysis of 500 to 700 of the donors classified V segments as functional when productive rearrangements were above 56.7% and as segregating when the standard deviation between donors was above 5%. A statistical classification framework was developed to diagnose cytomegalovirus status using the catalog of TCR beta chain sequences. In a later analysis, V and J genes were assigned by comparing TCR nucleotide sequences against IMGT/GENE-DB human TR gene sequences. In a later analysis, CDR3 sequences and most-parsimonious VDJ recombination scenarios were assigned using the TCRdist pipeline. A later analysis defined each TCR beta chain by its CDR3 amino acid sequence plus V-gene family, and excluded reads lacking a unique V-gene family. As a way to deal with suspected cross-contamination and a sequencing artifact, a later analysis dropped approximately 570 nucleotide sequences that were highly shared and had low generation probability. In a later analysis, a clonal expansion index was calculated for each public chain from normalized within-repertoire ranks of inferred template counts. In a later analysis, generation probabilities were computed with a VDJ recombination model fitted to out-of-frame rearrangements, and the resulting probabilities were checked against IGoR. In a later analysis, TCR-TCR, TCR-HLA and TCR-CMV co-occurrence was scored with hypergeometric tests, and a repertoire-size bias correction was applied to TCR pairs. A later analysis estimated false discovery rates by permuting HLA or CMV assignments 20 times. A later analysis grouped co-occurring TCRs with DBSCAN, adding TCRdist sequence similarity when clustering within HLA-allele-positive subsets. Co-occurrence clustering excluded repertoires with fewer than 30,000 or more than 120,000 public chains, plus five with anomalous nucleotide sharing. In its TCRdb copy, this immuneACCESS table keeps in-frame sequences only and misses some clones. Where compared with another copy, unresolved V genes explain less than half of these, and the others have no known cause. The V and J calls and clone size are taken from that table; D and trimming were inferred from the DNA. The sample table lists about 82,000 clones, about 77% of them with a count of one. The ten largest clones add up to over 3% of the sample.

Findings and caveats that apply to the study as a whole: In a later analysis, HLA-associated TCR beta chains showed more clonal expansion and lower generation probabilities than non-associated chains that were equally common. An earlier analysis of approximately 530 of the donors showed that most TCR beta V segments appeared in productive rearrangements either about 87% or about 30% of the time, which broadly matched IMGT annotations. In a later analysis, several top co-occurrence clusters were reported to appear linked to parvovirus B19, influenza, CMV and Epstein-Barr virus. According to the authors, the approach could potentially be generalized to other disease states and immunological phenotypes. Linkage disequilibrium might explain the correlated functional status among segregating V segments, but an unknown experimental factor could not be excluded. Because counts were too low, more than 15 rarely observed V segments, including chromosome 9 orphons, were left out of the earlier analysis of several hundred of the donors. According to a later analysis, TCR association rates differed among HLA loci, with DRB1 alleles showing the most associated TCRs and HLA-C alleles showing the fewest. According to a later genetic analysis, donors in an Asian-associated ancestry cluster had fewer N-insertions in productive TCRs than the approximately 670-donor mean. The sequencing pipeline was judged likely to have produced a cluster of highly shared sequence variants as a technical artifact. A further reported finding was that TCR beta sequences accurately predicted the HLA-A and HLA-B alleles for most subjects in the first cohort. HLA typing was unavailable for some donors at each locus, so association tests used only the typed subset. In vitro tests confirmed that a few of the cytomegalovirus-associated TCR beta chains recognize cytomegalovirus antigens. An association between a missense DCLRE1C variant and V-gene and J-gene trimming of TCR beta chains was found in a later genetic analysis and replicated in an independent cohort. According to a later analysis, most CMV-associated TCR beta chains appeared to be HLA-restricted, and the HLA associations seemed to be driven largely by CMV exposure. At a false discovery rate of 0.05, a later analysis linked 16,951 TCR beta sequences to specific HLA alleles. Roughly uniform sequencing depth across donors was assumed in presence/absence analyses, although this assumption may not hold. The 87-base-pair reads could not distinguish some IMGT-functional V segments, including TRBV6-2 and TRBV6-3, so those segments were excluded. When HLA alleles, especially DR and DQ, strongly co-occurred, TCR associations were difficult to assign to individual alleles. The classifier was reported to diagnose cytomegalovirus status with high specificity and sensitivity in both the original and validation cohorts. The study gave a list of more than 150 TCR beta chains associated with cytomegalovirus. Immune exposure information for the cohort was limited to CMV serostatus. The cohort was sequenced for TCR beta chains only, and without alpha or paired-chain data the features that could be detected were limited. While some public TCRs were present in many individuals, most TCR sequences turned up only very rarely across donors.

The germline V gene (reference sequence) specifies LNHNV as CDR1 and YYDKDF as CDR2. Trimming takes 3 bases from V and 2 bases from J, and the germline ends sit 11 bases apart. The CDR3 goes from the cysteine to the phenylalanine over 15 residues. Just CDR3 DNA is preserved here, 45 bases in frame from base 1. This TCR was recovered from a man in his fifties or sixties in good health and CMV-seronegative. The sequence is built from TRBV15 and TRBJ1-5, and the D gene may be TRBD1, 6 bases matching. Specimen: PBMCs. The sequenced DNA: TGTGCCACCAGCAGGGACAGTCGGGGCAATCAGCCCCAGCATTTT. Translated, this is CATSRDSRGNQPQHF.